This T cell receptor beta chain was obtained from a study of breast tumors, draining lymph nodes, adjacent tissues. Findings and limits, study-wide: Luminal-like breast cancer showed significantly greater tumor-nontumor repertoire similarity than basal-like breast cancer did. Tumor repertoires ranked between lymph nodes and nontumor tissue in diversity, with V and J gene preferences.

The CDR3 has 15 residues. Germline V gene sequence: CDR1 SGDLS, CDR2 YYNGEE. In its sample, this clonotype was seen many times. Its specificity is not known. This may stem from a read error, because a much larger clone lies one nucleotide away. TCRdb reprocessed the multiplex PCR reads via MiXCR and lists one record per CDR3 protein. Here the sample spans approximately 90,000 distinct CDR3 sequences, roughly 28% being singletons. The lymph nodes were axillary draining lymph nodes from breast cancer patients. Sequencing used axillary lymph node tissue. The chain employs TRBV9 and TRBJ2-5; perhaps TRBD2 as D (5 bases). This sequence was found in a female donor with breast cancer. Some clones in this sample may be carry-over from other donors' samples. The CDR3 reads CASSVDPADQETPYF. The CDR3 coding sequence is TGTGCCAGCAGCGTAGACCCAGCGGACCAAGAGACCCCGTACTTC.